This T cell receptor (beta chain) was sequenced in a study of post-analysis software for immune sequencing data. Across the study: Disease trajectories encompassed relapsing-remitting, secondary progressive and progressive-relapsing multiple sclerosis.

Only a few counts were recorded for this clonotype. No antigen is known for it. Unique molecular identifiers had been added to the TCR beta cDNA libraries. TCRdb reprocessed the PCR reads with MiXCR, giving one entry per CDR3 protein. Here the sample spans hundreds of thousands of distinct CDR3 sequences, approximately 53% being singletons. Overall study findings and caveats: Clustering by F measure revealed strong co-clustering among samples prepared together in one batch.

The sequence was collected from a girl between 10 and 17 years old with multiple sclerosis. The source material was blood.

Written as DNA, the CDR3 is TGTGCCAGCAGCGGGTTTAGCGGCGCCTCCTACAATGAGCAGTTCTTC. This encodes CASSGFSGASYNEQFF. The chain employs TRBV9 and TRBJ2-1; possible D gene TRBD2, 6 bases. CDR1 is SGDLS, CDR2 YYNGEE, per germline. The CDR3 extends over 16 amino acids. The germline V and J ends were trimmed by 3 bases and 0 bases, with 13 bases remaining between them.